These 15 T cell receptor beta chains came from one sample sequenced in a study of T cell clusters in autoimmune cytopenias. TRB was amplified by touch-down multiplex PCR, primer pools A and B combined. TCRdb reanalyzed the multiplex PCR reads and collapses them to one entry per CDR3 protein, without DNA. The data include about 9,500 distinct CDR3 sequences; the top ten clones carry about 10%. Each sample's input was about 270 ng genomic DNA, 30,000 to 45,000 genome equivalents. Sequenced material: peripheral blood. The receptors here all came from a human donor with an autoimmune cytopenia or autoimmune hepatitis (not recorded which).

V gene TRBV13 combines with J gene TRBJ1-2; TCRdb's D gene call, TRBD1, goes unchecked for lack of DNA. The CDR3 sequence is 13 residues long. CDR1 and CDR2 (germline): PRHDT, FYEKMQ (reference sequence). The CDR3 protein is CASSFIREWGYTF.

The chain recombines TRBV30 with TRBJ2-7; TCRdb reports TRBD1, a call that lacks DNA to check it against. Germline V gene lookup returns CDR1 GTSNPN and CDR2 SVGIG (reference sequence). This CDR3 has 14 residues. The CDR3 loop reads CAWAGQRVTYEQYF.

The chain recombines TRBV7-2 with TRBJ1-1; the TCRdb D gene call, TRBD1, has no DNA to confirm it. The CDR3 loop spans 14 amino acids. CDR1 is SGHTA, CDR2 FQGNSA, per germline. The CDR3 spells CASSLTGTNTEAFF.

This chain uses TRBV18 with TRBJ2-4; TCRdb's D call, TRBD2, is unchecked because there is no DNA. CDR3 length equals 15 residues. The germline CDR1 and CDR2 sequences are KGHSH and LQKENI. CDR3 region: CASSPGSLAKNIQYF. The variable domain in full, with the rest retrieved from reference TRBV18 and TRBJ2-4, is NAGVMQNPRHLVRRRGQEARLRCSPMKGHSHVYWYRQLPEEGLKFMVYLQKENIIDESGMPKERFSAEFPKEGPSILRIQQVVRGDSAAYFCASSPGSLAKNIQYFGAGTRLSVL.

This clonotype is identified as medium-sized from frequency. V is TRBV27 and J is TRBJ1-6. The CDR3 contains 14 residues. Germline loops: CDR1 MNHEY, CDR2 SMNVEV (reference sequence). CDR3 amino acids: CATHPDGYNSPLHF.

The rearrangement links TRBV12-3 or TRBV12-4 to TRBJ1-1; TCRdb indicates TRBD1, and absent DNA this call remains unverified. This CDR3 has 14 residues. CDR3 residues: CASRIGQHSTEAFF.

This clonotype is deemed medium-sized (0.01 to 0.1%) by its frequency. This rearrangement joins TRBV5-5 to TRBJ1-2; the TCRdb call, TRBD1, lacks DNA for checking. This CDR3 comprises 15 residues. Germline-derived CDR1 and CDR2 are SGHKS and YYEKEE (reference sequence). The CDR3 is CASSRNTGTVEGYTF. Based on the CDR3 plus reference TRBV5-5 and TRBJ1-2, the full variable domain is DAGVTQSPTHLIKTRGQQVTLRCSPISGHKSVSWYQQVLGQGPQFIFQYYEKEERGRGNFPDRFSARQFPNYSSELNVNALLLGDSALYLCASSRNTGTVEGYTFGSGTRLTVV.

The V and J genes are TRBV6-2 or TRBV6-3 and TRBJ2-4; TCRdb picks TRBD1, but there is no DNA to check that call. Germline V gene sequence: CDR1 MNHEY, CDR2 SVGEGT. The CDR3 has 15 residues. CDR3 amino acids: CASSLGTVAKNIQYF.

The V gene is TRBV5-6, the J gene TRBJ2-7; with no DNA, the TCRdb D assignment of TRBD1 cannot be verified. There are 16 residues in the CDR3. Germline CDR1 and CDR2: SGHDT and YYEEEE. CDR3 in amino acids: CASSLGPGQGPYEQYF.

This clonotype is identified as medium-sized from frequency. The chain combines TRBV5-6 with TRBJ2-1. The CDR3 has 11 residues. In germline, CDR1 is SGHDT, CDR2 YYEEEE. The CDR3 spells CASSYSTEQFF.

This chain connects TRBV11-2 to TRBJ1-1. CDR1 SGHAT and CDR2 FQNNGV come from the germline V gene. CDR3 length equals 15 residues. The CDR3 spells CASSLLNTVGTEAFF.

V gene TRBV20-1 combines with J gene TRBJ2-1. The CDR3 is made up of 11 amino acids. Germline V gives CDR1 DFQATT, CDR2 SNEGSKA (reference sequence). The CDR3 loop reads CSAPSYNEQFF.

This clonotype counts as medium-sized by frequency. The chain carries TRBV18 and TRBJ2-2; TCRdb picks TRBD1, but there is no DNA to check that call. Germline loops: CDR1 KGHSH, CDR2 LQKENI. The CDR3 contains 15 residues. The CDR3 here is CASSPQLQGTGELFF.

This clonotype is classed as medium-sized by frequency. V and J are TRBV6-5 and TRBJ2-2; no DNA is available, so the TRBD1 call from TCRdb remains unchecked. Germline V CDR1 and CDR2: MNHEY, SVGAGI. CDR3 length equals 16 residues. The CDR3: CASSYSMQGNTGELFF.

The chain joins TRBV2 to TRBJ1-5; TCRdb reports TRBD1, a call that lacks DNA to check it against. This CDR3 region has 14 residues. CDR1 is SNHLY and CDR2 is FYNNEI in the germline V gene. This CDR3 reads CASMNTGARQPQHF. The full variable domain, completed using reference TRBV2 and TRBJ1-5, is EPEVTQTPSHQVTQMGQEVILRCVPISNHLYFYWYRQILGQKVEFLVSFYNNEISEKSEIFDDQFSVERPDGSNFTLKIRSTKLEDSAMYFCASMNTGARQPQHFGDGTRLSIL.